This entry lists 23 T cell receptor beta chains sequenced from one sample in a study of OX40 agonist ivuxolimab in advanced cancers. Using immunoSEQ multiplex PCR, the repertoire was profiled, and TCRdb retains in-frame clones only, with some absent. Altogether fewer than 75,000 clones are present, about 88% being singletons, with the ten largest covering approximately 0.67%. This sample comprised CD4+ or CD8+ T cells sorted from blood, obtained in a trial of the OX40 agonist ivuxolimab. These receptors all come from an adult with an advanced solid tumor such as melanoma, head and neck, liver or kidney cancer.

This rearrangement joins TRBV6-6 to TRBJ2-1, with D possibly TRBD2 on 6 matching bases. The CDR3 is 16 amino acids. V shed 8 bases and J shed 6 bases, with 23 bases lying between them. Germline CDR1 reads MNHNY; CDR2 reads SVGAGI (reference sequence). CDR3 residues: CASVLSGGYNGNEQFF. The CDR3 coding sequence is TGTGCCAGCGTTCTCTCCGGGGGATATAATGGCAATGAGCAGTTCTTC.

The chain is built from TRBV5-6 and TRBJ1-5; no firm D call. The CDR3 contains 13 residues. The V gene's germline CDR1 is SGHDT and CDR2 YYEEEE. V lost 5 bases to trimming and J lost 3 bases, with 9 bases between them. CDR3 loop: CASSSAFNQPQHF. The CDR3 region has the DNA TGTGCCAGCAGTTCCGCCTTCAATCAGCCCCAGCATTTT.

The J gene is TRBJ2-3, the V gene TRBV19; 8 nucleotides align to TRBD1. Germline V gives CDR1 LNHDA, CDR2 SQIVND (reference sequence). The CDR3 has 14 amino acids. The junction had 1 base not matched to a gene; V was cut back by 4 bases and J by 1 base. The CDR3 loop is CASSKTGGTDTQYF. The CDR3 DNA is TGTGCCAGTAGTAAGACAGGGGGCACAGATACGCAGTATTTT.

In regard to this clone: One end of the junction fails to match germline, which may point to a read error. The CDR3 nucleotides read TGTGCCAGCAGTTACCAGAGGAATCGGCCCCAGCATTTT. It is translated as CASSYQRNRPQHF. This sequence joins TRBV6-5 and TRBJ1-5; D is uncertain. CDR1 MNHEY and CDR2 SVGAGI come from the germline V gene. CDR3 length: 13 residues.

This sequence joins TRBV5-1 and TRBJ1-5; 7 positions agree with TRBD1. Germline V gene sequence: CDR1 SGHRS, CDR2 YFSETQ. The ends lost 4 bases at V and 3 bases at J; junction bases unmatched: 7. The CDR3 totals 15 residues. DNA for the CDR3: TGCGCCAGCAGCCCCTCCGGGACAGACAATCAGCCCCAGCATTTT. Amino acids: CASSPSGTDNQPQHF.

Note on this clone: Other DNA variants within this sample encode the same CDR3. V and J are TRBV4-2 and TRBJ2-2; 13 bases fit TRBD2. V gave up 1 base and J gave up 4 bases; unmatched junction bases: 3. Germline V lookup: CDR1 LGHNA, CDR2 YNFKEQ. This CDR3 region has 17 residues. CDR3 coding DNA: TGTGCCAGCAGCCAAGGGGGACTAGCGGGACGCACCGGGGAGCTGTTTTTT. Residues: CASSQGGLAGRTGELFF.

The chain employs TRBV5-4 and TRBJ1-4, with TRBD1 matching over 9 bases. Germline CDR1 and CDR2: SGHNT and YYREEE (reference sequence). The CDR3 runs to 16 residues. V lost 4 bases and J lost 5; bases outside the gene matches: 9. The DNA for the CDR3 is TGTGCCAGCAGCAGAGACCCCGGGACAGGGAATGAAAAACTGTTTTTT. Protein sequence: CASSRDPGTGNEKLFF.

This clone turned up a few times. This rearrangement joins TRBV5-1 to TRBJ2-7; 14 bases map to TRBD2. This CDR3 region has 14 residues. Germline lookup yields CDR1 SGHRS and CDR2 YFSETQ. Trimming removed 4 bases from V and 6 bases from J; junction bases left unmatched: 3. CDR3 sequence (DNA): TGCGCCAGCAGCCCGGGACTAGCGGGAGTCGAGCAGTACTTC. Protein product: CASSPGLAGVEQYF.

V gene TRBV11-2 combines with J gene TRBJ2-1; 10 bases are shared with TRBD2. Germline V gene data show CDR1 as SGHAT and CDR2 as FQNNGV. Trimming removed 0 bases from V and 6 bases from J; junction bases left unmatched: 11. This CDR3 is 18 amino acids long. CDR3 in amino acids: CASSLDFWASGSSNEQFF. CDR3 DNA: TGTGCCAGCAGCTTAGATTTCTGGGCTAGCGGGAGTTCCAATGAGCAGTTCTTC. The complete variable domain, with remaining parts taken from reference TRBV11-2 and TRBJ2-1, reads EAGVAQSPRYKIIEKRQSVAFWCNPISGHATLYWYQQILGQGPKLLIQFQNNGVVDDSQLPKDRFSAERLKGVDSTLKIQPAKLEDSAVYLCASSLDFWASGSSNEQFFGPGTRLTVL.

This chain uses TRBV11-1 with TRBJ2-7; D is possibly TRBD2 (6 bases). Trimming stripped 1 base from V and 2 bases from J, with 21 bases between. This CDR3 is 18 amino acids long. Per the germline V gene, CDR1 is SGHAT and CDR2 is FQDESV (reference sequence). Here the CDR3 DNA reads TGTGCCAGCAGCTTAGATTCGGGAGTTTCCCCTACCCCCTACGAGCAGTACTTC. As protein: CASSLDSGVSPTPYEQYF.

V usage is TRBV7-9 and J usage is TRBJ1-5, with D unclear. The CDR3 spans 15 residues. V lost 4 bases to trimming and J lost 1 base, with 11 bases between them. In germline, CDR1 is SEHNR, CDR2 FQNEAQ (reference sequence). The CDR3 bases are TGTGCCAGCAGCTCGGACTTAACGAGCAATCAGCCCCAGCATTTT. As protein: CASSSDLTSNQPQHF.

The sample holds one count of this clone. This rearrangement joins TRBV7-2 to TRBJ2-7; D perhaps matches TRBD1 (6 bases). V was shortened by 0 bases and J by 5 bases, with 17 bases between the two germline ends. The CDR3 is 16 amino acids. The germline CDR1 and CDR2 sequences are SGHTA and FQGNSA. CDR3 protein: CASSLAATGMLHEQYF. DNA of the CDR3: TGTGCCAGCAGCTTAGCGGCAACAGGGATGCTCCACGAGCAGTACTTC.

The chain carries TRBV30 and TRBJ1-5; TRBD1 might be the D (5 bases). Germline V CDR1 and CDR2: GTSNPN, SVGIG (reference sequence). The CDR3 is 13 amino acids. V was shortened by 5 bases and J by 0 bases, with 8 bases between the two germline ends. CDR3 region: CAWSGDSNQPQHF. The CDR3 coding sequence is TGTGCCTGGTCGGGGGATAGCAATCAGCCCCAGCATTTT.

This chain connects TRBV7-2 to TRBJ2-7; either TRBD1 or TRBD2 may fit D (5 bases each). Germline CDR1 and CDR2: SGHTA and FQGNSA. The CDR3 spans 17 residues. Trimming removed 3 bases at V and 3 bases at J, with 21 bases between. The CDR3 DNA sequence: TGTGCCAGCAGCTTCCCGGCGTTACGGGACGGTAACTACGAGCAGTACTTC. Translating it yields CASSFPALRDGNYEQYF.

The V gene is TRBV6-1, the J gene TRBJ2-7, with 7 positions matching TRBD1. The CDR3 extends over 15 amino acids. Looked up from germline, CDR1 is MNHNS and CDR2 is SASEGT. The J segment lost 5 bases and the V segment lost 5 bases, leaving 12 bases of the junction unmatched. CDR3: CASSKRRQGGDEQYF. The CDR3 nucleotides are TGTGCCAGCAGTAAACGTAGACAGGGCGGAGACGAGCAGTACTTC.

The V gene is TRBV21-1, the J gene TRBJ2-7. TRBV21-1 is assigned pseudogene status. The CDR3 covers 15 residues. The CDR3 bases are TGTGCCAGCAGCAAAGAGGTCTCGGGCGCCTACGAGCAGTACTTC. Residues: CASSKEVSGAYEQYF.

The chain recombines TRBV28 with TRBJ2-6, with D unclear. CDR1 and CDR2 from the germline V gene are MDHEN and SYDVKM. The CDR3 has 16 amino acids. Trimming removed 6 bases at V and 1 base at J, with 13 bases between. The CDR3 DNA reads TGTGCCAGCAGCTCTCCTCTTTTATCTGGGGCCAACGTCCTGACTTTC. Its translation is CASSSPLLSGANVLTF.

This sequence joins TRBV6-5 and TRBJ2-1; D may match TRBD1 or TRBD2 (7 bases each). Germline V gene lookup returns CDR1 MNHEY and CDR2 SVGAGI. This CDR3 spans 13 amino acids. V was pared by 8 bases and J by 6 bases, with 14 bases between. CDR3 in DNA: TGTGCCAGCCAGGGGGGGGCGGGCAATGAGCAGTTCTTC. Protein: CASQGGAGNEQFF.

The gene calls are TRBV28 and TRBJ1-5; 7 bases align to TRBD1. Trimming took 6 bases from V and 5 from J; bases not matched to a gene: 7. The germline gives CDR1 MDHEN, CDR2 SYDVKM. This CDR3 has 14 residues. The CDR3 protein is CASRAGTVYQPQHF. The DNA of the CDR3 is TGTGCCAGCAGGGCTGGGACAGTTTATCAGCCCCAGCATTTT.

This chain joins TRBV5-1 and TRBJ1-4; TRBD1 agrees at 10 bases. The J segment lost 8 bases and the V segment lost 2 bases, leaving 9 bases of the junction unmatched. Germline CDR1 and CDR2: SGHRS and YFSETQ. The CDR3 is made up of 16 amino acids. The CDR3 region has the DNA TGCGCCAGCAGCTTCCAGACAGGGGGCTCTCAAGAAAAACTGTTTTTT. Its translation is CASSFQTGGSQEKLFF.

The chain combines TRBV7-2 with TRBJ1-1, with D tentatively TRBD1 (5 bases). V was cut by 3 bases and J by 7 bases, with 9 bases left in between. The CDR3 is made up of 12 amino acids. The germline gives CDR1 SGHTA, CDR2 FQGNSA. The CDR3 nucleotides are TGTGCCAGCAGCTTGACGGGACTTGAAGCTTTCTTT. This translates into CASSLTGLEAFF.

DNA for the CDR3: TGTGCCAGTACTATCCGCTATGGCCGGGCCCAGCAGTACTTC. Its translation is CASTIRYGRAQQYF. The chain joins TRBV19 to TRBJ2-7, with D hard to call. The germline gives CDR1 LNHDA, CDR2 SQIVND (reference sequence). Trimming left V 7 bases short and J 8 bases short, with 21 bases between. CDR3 size: 14 residues. The variable domain in full, completed from reference TRBV19 and TRBJ2-7, reads DGGITQSPKYLFRKEGQNVTLSCEQNLNHDAMYWYRQDPGQGLRLIYYSQIVNDFQKGDIAEGYSVSREKKESFPLTVTSAQKNPTAFYLCASTIRYGRAQQYFGPGTRLTVT.

J is TRBJ2-6 and V is TRBV28; D gene ambiguous. The CDR3 has 15 residues. The germline CDR1 and CDR2 sequences are MDHEN and SYDVKM. The V gene lost 7 bases and the J gene lost 10 bases, with 20 bases spanning the gap. CDR3 DNA: TGTGCCAGCAAAGGATCGATTTCGCCCTTAAACGTCCTGACTTTC. Amino acids: CASKGSISPLNVLTF.